The next 22 T cell receptor beta chains were all read from a single sample in a study of shared clonotypes between healthy human individuals. Generated by immunoSEQ multiplex PCR, the TCRdb table keeps only in-frame clones and is missing some. The data contain some 360,000 clones, around 79% of them singletons. Source material: memory CD4+ T cells sorted from blood. Specified subset: CD45RA-negative fraction. The receptor source for this set is a man under 40 in good health.

The V call is TRBV11-2, the J call TRBJ1-1, with TRBD1 identical over 9 bases. Germline-derived CDR1 and CDR2 are SGHAT and FQNNGV. The ends lost 4 bases at V and 1 base at J; junction bases unmatched: 7. The CDR3 loop spans 16 amino acids. CDR3 nucleotide sequence: TGTGCCAGCAGCTCATGGGGACAGGGACGGAACACTGAAGCTTTCTTT. Amino acid sequence: CASSSWGQGRNTEAFF.

The chain uses TRBV5-4 and TRBJ2-5; 13 bases agree with TRBD2. The CDR3 contains 16 residues. Losses at the gene ends were 0 bases for V and 3 bases for J; bases not matched to a gene: 2. Per the germline V gene, CDR1 is SGHNT and CDR2 is YYREEE (reference sequence). The CDR3 bases are TGTGCCAGCAGCTTGGGACTAGCGGGAGGTAAAGAGACCCAGTACTTC. Its protein is CASSLGLAGGKETQYF.

This rearrangement joins TRBV27 to TRBJ2-3, with TRBD2 matching over 7 bases. Per germline, CDR1 MNHEY and CDR2 SMNVEV (reference sequence). V lost 3 bases to trimming and J lost 3 bases; unmatched junction nucleotides: 9. The CDR3 totals 16 residues. CDR3 nucleotide sequence: TGTGCCAGCAGTTTCTCCGGGGGAGGGAGGACAGATACGCAGTATTTT. It is translated as CASSFSGGGRTDTQYF.

V gene TRBV10-3 combines with J gene TRBJ1-2, with a possible D match to TRBD1 (6 bases). The CDR3 spans 12 residues. Trimming removed 5 bases at V and 5 bases at J, with 9 bases between. Germline V gene lookup returns CDR1 ENHRY and CDR2 SYGVKD. CDR3 sequence reads: CAISSGTYGYTF. The CDR3 region has the DNA TGTGCCATCAGTTCAGGGACATATGGCTACACCTTC.

The chain joins TRBV28 to TRBJ2-7; 13 nucleotides align to TRBD2. Germline V gene data show CDR1 as MDHEN and CDR2 as SYDVKM. With 5 bases clipped from V and 2 bases from J, the junction kept 3 bases outside the gene matches. This CDR3 has 15 residues. As DNA, the CDR3 is TGTGCCAGCAGTGGGGGACTAGCGGGGACCTACGAGCAGTACTTC. Amino acid sequence: CASSGGLAGTYEQYF. Filled out from reference TRBV28 and TRBJ2-7, the complete variable domain reads DVKVTQSSRYLVKRTGEKVFLECVQDMDHENMFWYRQDPGLGLRLIYFSYDVKMKEKGDIPEGYSVSREKKERFSLILESASTNQTSMYLCASSGGLAGTYEQYFGPGTRLTVT.

This clone has only one observation. The rearrangement joins TRBV19 to TRBJ1-5, with D tentatively TRBD1 (6 bases). V was trimmed by 1 base and J by 0 bases, leaving 16 bases between them. Germline CDR1 LNHDA, CDR2 SQIVND (reference sequence). This CDR3 is built from 18 residues. In DNA form, the CDR3 reads TGTGCCAGTAGTATAGCCCTAAGGGGGACCAATAGCAATCAGCCCCAGCATTTT. Protein: CASSIALRGTNSNQPQHF.

This clone has a handful of counts. This chain joins TRBV7-2 and TRBJ2-2; D may be TRBD1 (5 bases). V was pared by 3 bases and J by 5 bases, with 7 bases between. Germline CDR1 reads SGHTA; CDR2 reads FQGNSA. The CDR3 spans 13 residues. CDR3: CASSFRVTGELFF. CDR3 bases: TGTGCCAGCAGCTTCAGGGTAACCGGGGAGCTGTTTTTT.

The chain is built from TRBV6-5 and TRBJ2-1, with D perhaps matching TRBD2 (7 bases). The CDR3 has 14 residues. Trimming removed 4 bases from V and 9 bases from J, with 16 bases in between. CDR1 is MNHEY and CDR2 is SVGAGI in the germline V gene. DNA for the CDR3: TGTGCCAGCAGTTCCACACACAGGGAGGGTGAGCAGTTCTTC. Its protein product is CASSSTHREGEQFF.

This rearrangement joins TRBV4-3 to TRBJ1-5; D perhaps matches TRBD1 (5 bases). Looked up from germline, CDR1 is LGHNA and CDR2 is YSLEER. This CDR3 has 15 residues. V was clipped by 0 bases and J by 8 bases, with 14 bases between them. The CDR3 region has the DNA TGCGCCAGCAGCCAAGATTTCGGGGGATTGGAGCCCCAGCATTTT. Its protein product is CASSQDFGGLEPQHF.

J is TRBJ1-5 and V is TRBV5-5; TRBD1 is a possible D gene (5 bases). There are 15 residues in the CDR3. Germline CDR1 is SGHKS and CDR2 is YYEKEE (reference sequence). V lost 6 bases and J lost 0, with 13 bases in between. CDR3 in DNA: TGTGCCAGCACCTGGGACGGATATAGCAATCAGCCCCAGCATTTT. Translating it yields CASTWDGYSNQPQHF.

The rearrangement joins TRBV4-3 to TRBJ2-7; 9 bases match TRBD1. The CDR3 is made up of 16 amino acids. Germline V gene sequence: CDR1 LGHNA, CDR2 YSLEER. After removal of 2 bases from V and 2 bases from J, the junction contained 7 bases not matched to a gene. DNA for the CDR3: TGCGCCAGCAGCCAACTCCAGGGACAGGGTGCCTACGAGCAGTACTTC. As protein: CASSQLQGQGAYEQYF.

V usage is TRBV19 and J usage is TRBJ1-3, with D perhaps matching TRBD1 (6 bases). V gave up 6 bases and J gave up 4 bases, with 16 bases separating them. This CDR3 has 15 amino acids. Per the germline V gene, CDR1 is LNHDA and CDR2 is SQIVND (reference sequence). The CDR3 is CASRPRRGLGNTIYF. CDR3 nucleotides: TGTGCCAGTAGACCCCGGCGGGGGCTCGGAAACACCATATATTTT.

This chain uses TRBV30 with TRBJ2-1; 13 nucleotides align to TRBD2. Germline V lookup: CDR1 GTSNPN, CDR2 SVGIG (reference sequence). V shed 5 bases, J shed 8 bases, and the junction held 18 bases outside the gene matches. CDR3 length: 18 amino acids. The CDR3 DNA reads TGTGCCTGGGCTACACTCAAAGGACTAGCGGGAGTGGTTGATGAGCAGTTCTTC. This sequence encodes CAWATLKGLAGVVDEQFF. Full variable domain (remainder filled in from reference TRBV30 and TRBJ2-1): SQTIHQWPATLVQPVGSPLSLECTVEGTSNPNLYWYRQAAGRGLQLLFYSVGIGQISSEVPQNLSASRPQDRQFILSSKKLLLSDSGFYLCAWATLKGLAGVVDEQFFGPGTRLTVL.

As for this clone: This CDR3 is also generated by other DNA sequences in the sample. The chain recombines TRBV7-9 with TRBJ1-1; TRBD1 matches 7 bases. This CDR3 is 13 amino acids long. Unmatched junction bases numbered 4, after V lost 5 bases and J lost 4 bases. Per the germline V gene, CDR1 is SEHNR and CDR2 is FQNEAQ (reference sequence). This CDR3 is CASSTRQGTEAFF. The DNA for the CDR3 is TGTGCCAGCAGCACCCGACAGGGCACTGAAGCTTTCTTT.

The CDR3 bases are TGTGCCATCAGTGAACTAGCGGGAGTTTCGTACGAGCAGTACTTC. Its protein product is CAISELAGVSYEQYF. The chain couples TRBV10-3 to TRBJ2-7; TRBD2 agrees at 11 bases. The CDR3 totals 15 residues. The V gene's germline CDR1 is ENHRY and CDR2 SYGVKD. V lost 3 bases, J lost 4 bases, and 5 bases stayed unmatched.

This clone came up a few times. J is TRBJ1-4 and V is TRBV5-6; D is unresolved. In germline, CDR1 is SGHDT, CDR2 YYEEEE. V was clipped by 2 bases and J by 0 bases, with 11 bases between them. The CDR3 loop spans 16 amino acids. CDR3 DNA sequence: TGTGCCAGCAGCTTTGGCGGCACTGCAACTAATGAAAAACTGTTTTTT. Translation gives CASSFGGTATNEKLFF. The full variable domain, rest sourced from reference TRBV5-6 and TRBJ1-4, is DAGVTQSPTHLIKTRGQQVTLRCSPKSGHDTVSWYQQALGQGPQFIFQYYEEEERQRGNFPDRFSGHQFPNYSSELNVNALLLGDSALYLCASSFGGTATNEKLFFGSGTQLSVL.

This sequence joins TRBV6-1 and TRBJ2-4, with D perhaps given as TRBD1 or TRBD2 (6 bases each). V gave up 4 bases and J gave up 9 bases, with 22 bases separating them. Germline assignment: CDR1 MNHNS and CDR2 SASEGT. The CDR3 has 16 residues. The CDR3: CASSGVAGHAKGIQYF. DNA for the CDR3: TGTGCCAGCAGTGGAGTGGCGGGACACGCAAAAGGCATTCAGTACTTC.

This clone was detected only once. The J gene is TRBJ2-5, the V gene TRBV25-1; no clear D gene. Trimming took 7 bases from V and 0 from J, leaving 6 bases between them. This CDR3 is 12 amino acids long. Germline V gene data show CDR1 as MGHDK and CDR2 as SYGVNS. The DNA of the CDR3 is TGTGCCAGCATGAACTACCAAGAGACCCAGTACTTC. Its protein is CASMNYQETQYF.

The gene calls are TRBV14 and TRBJ2-5; 10 nucleotides align to TRBD1. The end of the DNA fits TRBJ2-7 better, so the J call may be wrong. This CDR3 is built from 13 residues. CDR1 and CDR2 (germline): SGHDN, FVKESK. In nucleotides, the CDR3 is TGTGCCAGCAGCGGGACAGGGGTGCGCGAGCAGTACTTC. Translating gives CASSGTGVREQYF.

This chain uses TRBV11-2 with TRBJ2-1, with 9 bases lining up with TRBD2. Germline V lookup: CDR1 SGHAT, CDR2 FQNNGV. With 2 bases clipped from V and 10 bases from J, the junction kept 3 bases outside the gene matches. The CDR3 runs 13 residues. Here the CDR3 DNA reads TGTGCCAGCAGCTTAAGGACTAGCGCGGAGCAGTTCTTC. Translation: CASSLRTSAEQFF.

The rearrangement uses TRBV7-9 and TRBJ1-5; D gene ambiguous. The V end lost 4 bases, the J end lost 1 base, and 8 bases lay between the germline ends. The length of the CDR3 is 14 residues. CDR1 and CDR2 (germline): SEHNR, FQNEAQ (reference sequence). The CDR3: CASSSSISNQPQHF. CDR3 nucleotide sequence: TGTGCCAGCAGCTCATCTATCAGCAATCAGCCCCAGCATTTT.

In its sample, this clone was seen a few times. The chain is built from TRBV4-1 and TRBJ1-1, with 7 nucleotides matching TRBD1. Germline V gives CDR1 MGHRA, CDR2 YSYEKL. The CDR3 covers 17 residues. The J segment lost 2 bases and the V segment lost 1 base, leaving 10 bases of the junction unmatched. CDR3 loop: CASSQVVQGNRNTEAFF. In DNA form, the CDR3 reads TGCGCCAGCAGCCAAGTAGTACAGGGGAATAGAAACACTGAAGCTTTCTTT.